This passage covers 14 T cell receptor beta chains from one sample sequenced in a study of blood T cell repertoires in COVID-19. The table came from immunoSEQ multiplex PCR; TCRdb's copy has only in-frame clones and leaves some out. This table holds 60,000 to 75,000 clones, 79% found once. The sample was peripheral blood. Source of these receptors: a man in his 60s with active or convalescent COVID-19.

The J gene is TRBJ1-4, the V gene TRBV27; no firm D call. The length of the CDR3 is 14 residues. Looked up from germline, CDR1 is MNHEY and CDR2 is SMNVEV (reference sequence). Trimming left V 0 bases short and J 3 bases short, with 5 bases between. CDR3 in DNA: TGTGCCAGCAGTTTATCCACAGCTAATGAAAAACTGTTTTTT. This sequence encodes CASSLSTANEKLFF.

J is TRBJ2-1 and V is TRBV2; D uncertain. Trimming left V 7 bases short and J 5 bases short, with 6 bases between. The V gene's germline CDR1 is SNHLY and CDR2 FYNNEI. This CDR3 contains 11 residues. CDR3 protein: CASTLNNEQFF. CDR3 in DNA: TGTGCCAGCACCCTAAACAATGAGCAGTTCTTC. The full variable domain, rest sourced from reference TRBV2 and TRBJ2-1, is EPEVTQTPSHQVTQMGQEVILRCVPISNHLYFYWYRQILGQKVEFLVSFYNNEISEKSEIFDDQFSVERPDGSNFTLKIRSTKLEDSAMYFCASTLNNEQFFGPGTRLTVL.

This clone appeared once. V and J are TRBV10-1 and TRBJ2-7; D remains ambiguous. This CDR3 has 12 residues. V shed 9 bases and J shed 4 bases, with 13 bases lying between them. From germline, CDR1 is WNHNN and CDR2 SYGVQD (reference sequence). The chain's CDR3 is CAREDLRYEQYF. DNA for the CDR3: TGCGCCAGAGAGGATCTCCGATACGAGCAGTACTTC.

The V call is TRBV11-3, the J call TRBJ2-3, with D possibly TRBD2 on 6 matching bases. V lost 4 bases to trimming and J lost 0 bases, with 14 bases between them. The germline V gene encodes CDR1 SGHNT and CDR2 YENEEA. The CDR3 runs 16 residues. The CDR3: CASSSGTLGSTDTQYF. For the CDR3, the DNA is TGTGCCAGCAGCTCTGGGACTCTAGGGAGCACAGATACGCAGTATTTT.

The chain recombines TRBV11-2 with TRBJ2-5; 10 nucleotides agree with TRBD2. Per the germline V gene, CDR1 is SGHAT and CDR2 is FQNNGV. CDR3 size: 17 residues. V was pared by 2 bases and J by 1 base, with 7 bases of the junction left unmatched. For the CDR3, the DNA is TGTGCCAGCAGCTTATATGGTATAGCGGGGGGCCAAGAGACCCAGTACTTC. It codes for CASSLYGIAGGQETQYF.

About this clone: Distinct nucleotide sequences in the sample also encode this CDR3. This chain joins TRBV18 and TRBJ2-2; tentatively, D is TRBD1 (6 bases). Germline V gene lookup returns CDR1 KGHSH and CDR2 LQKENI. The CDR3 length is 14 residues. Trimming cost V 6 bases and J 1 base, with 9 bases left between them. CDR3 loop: CASSPGQNTGELFF. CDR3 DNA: TGTGCCAGCTCTCCGGGACAGAACACCGGGGAGCTGTTTTTT.

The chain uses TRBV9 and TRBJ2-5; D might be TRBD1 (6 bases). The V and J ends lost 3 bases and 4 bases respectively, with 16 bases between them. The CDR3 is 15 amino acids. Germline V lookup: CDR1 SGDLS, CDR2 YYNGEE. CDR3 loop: CASSAQGSVAETQYF. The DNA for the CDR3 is TGTGCCAGCAGCGCACAGGGTAGTGTTGCAGAGACCCAGTACTTC.

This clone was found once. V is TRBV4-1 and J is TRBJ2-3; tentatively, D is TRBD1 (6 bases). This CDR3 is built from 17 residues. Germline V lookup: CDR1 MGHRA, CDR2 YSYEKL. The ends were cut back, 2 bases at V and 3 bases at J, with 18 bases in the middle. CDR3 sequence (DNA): TGCGCCAGCAGCCAAACAGGGACGTACCCAAAAACAGATACGCAGTATTTT. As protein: CASSQTGTYPKTDTQYF.

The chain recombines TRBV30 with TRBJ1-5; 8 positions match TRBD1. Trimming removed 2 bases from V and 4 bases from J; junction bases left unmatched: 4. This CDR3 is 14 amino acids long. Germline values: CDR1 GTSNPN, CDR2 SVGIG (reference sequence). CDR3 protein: CAWSLDRVNQPQHF. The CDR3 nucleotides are TGTGCCTGGAGTTTGGACAGGGTGAATCAGCCCCAGCATTTT.

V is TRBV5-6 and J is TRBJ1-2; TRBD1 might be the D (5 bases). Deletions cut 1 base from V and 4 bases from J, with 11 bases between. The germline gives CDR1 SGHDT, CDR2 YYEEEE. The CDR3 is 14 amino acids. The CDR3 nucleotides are TGTGCCAGCAGCTTGCCGGGGGTCCTCTATGGCTACACCTTC. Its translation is CASSLPGVLYGYTF.

The CDR3 is CASSARASNYGYTF. The CDR3 DNA reads TGTGCCAGCAGCGCTCGCGCTTCTAACTATGGCTACACCTTC. The rearrangement uses TRBV7-2 and TRBJ1-2, with D unclear. The germline gives CDR1 SGHTA, CDR2 FQGNSA. V was shortened by 5 bases and J by 0 bases, with 10 bases between the two germline ends. CDR3 size: 14 residues.

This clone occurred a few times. This CDR3 reads CASSLTGTSGGIYEQYF. The CDR3 bases are TGTGCCAGCAGTTTAACCGGGACTAGCGGGGGAATCTACGAGCAGTACTTC. This chain uses TRBV7-2 with TRBJ2-7; TRBD2 matches at 14 bases. CDR3 length: 17 amino acids. V lost 6 bases, J lost 3 bases, and 10 bases stayed unmatched. Germline loops: CDR1 SGHTA, CDR2 FQGNSA.

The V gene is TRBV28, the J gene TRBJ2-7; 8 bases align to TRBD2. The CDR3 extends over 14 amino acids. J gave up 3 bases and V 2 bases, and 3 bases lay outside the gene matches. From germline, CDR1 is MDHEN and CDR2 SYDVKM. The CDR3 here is CASSLSGGVYEQYF. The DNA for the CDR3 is TGTGCCAGCAGTTTAAGCGGGGGAGTCTACGAGCAGTACTTC.

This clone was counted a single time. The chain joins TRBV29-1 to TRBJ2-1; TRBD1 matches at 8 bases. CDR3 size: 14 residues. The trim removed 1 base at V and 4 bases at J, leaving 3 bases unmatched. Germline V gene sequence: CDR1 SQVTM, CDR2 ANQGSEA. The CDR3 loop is CSVEGQGQYNEQFF. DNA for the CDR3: TGCAGCGTTGAAGGACAGGGGCAATACAATGAGCAGTTCTTC.